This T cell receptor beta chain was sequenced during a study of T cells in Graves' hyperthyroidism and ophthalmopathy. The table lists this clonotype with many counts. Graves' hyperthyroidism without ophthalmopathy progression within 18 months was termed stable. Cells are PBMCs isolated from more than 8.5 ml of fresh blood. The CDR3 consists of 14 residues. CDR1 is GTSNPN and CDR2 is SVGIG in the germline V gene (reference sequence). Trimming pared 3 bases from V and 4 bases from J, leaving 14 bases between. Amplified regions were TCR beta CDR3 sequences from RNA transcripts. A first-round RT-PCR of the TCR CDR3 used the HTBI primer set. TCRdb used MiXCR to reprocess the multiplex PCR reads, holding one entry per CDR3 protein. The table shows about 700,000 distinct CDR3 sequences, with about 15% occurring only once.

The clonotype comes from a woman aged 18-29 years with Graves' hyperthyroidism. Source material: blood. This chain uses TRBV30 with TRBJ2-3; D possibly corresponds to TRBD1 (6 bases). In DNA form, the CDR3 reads TGTGCCTGGAGCATACACACAGGGTCAGATACGCAGTATTTT. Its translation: CAWSIHTGSDTQYF.